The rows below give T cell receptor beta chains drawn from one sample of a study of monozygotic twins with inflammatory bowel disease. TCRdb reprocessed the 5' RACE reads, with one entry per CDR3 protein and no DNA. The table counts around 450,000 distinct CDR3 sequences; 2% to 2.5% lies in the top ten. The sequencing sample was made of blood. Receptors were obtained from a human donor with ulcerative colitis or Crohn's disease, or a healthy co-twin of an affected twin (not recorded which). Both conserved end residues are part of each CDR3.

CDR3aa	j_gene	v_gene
CASRDRGGTYEQYF	TRBJ2-7	TRBV19
CASSSLTGRYNEQFF	TRBJ2-1	TRBV7-9
CASSLGTSGIFGHEQYF	TRBJ2-7	TRBV7-9
CATSRDQGSGANVLTF	TRBJ2-6	TRBV15
CASSSDLPSTDTQYF	TRBJ2-3	TRBV5-1
CASSFLQGRDEQYF	TRBJ2-7	TRBV6-5
CASSRTGDRDEKLFF	TRBJ1-4	TRBV5-1
CATSRELAGNQPQHF	TRBJ1-5	TRBV15
CASSLGSFEKLFF	TRBJ1-4	TRBV12-3/TRBV12-4
CASSKPRGRRSYSNQPQHF	TRBJ1-5	TRBV21-1
CASSLFGVGETQYF	TRBJ2-5	TRBV5-1
CASIWYGELFF	TRBJ2-2	TRBV12-3/TRBV12-4
CAWSSTGSHQPQHF	TRBJ1-5	TRBV30
CASKIPFPQETQYF	TRBJ2-5	TRBV5-1
CASSQVEGPPNTGELFF	TRBJ2-2	TRBV4-2
CASSVEGARPLHF	TRBJ1-6	TRBV9
CASTEWAGEYNEQFF	TRBJ2-1	TRBV7-2
CASTVTGELFF	TRBJ2-2	TRBV5-5
CAISDIAGGPPEQYF	TRBJ2-7	TRBV10-3
CASSLSADRVVGGYTF	TRBJ1-2	TRBV5-6
CASSTGLDRNQPQHF	TRBJ1-5	TRBV19
CASSLGGLATYEQYF	TRBJ2-7	TRBV7-2
CASSYLRYEQYF	TRBJ2-7	TRBV6-2/TRBV6-3
CRTSSGRGQFF	TRBJ2-1	TRBV20-1
CASSLVGVAYTEAFF	TRBJ1-1	TRBV5-1
CAISEGRGQETQYF	TRBJ2-5	TRBV10-3
CASTRTGKDGYTF	TRBJ1-2	TRBV7-9
CSGRQGGSNTGELFF	TRBJ2-2	TRBV29-1
CASSIERGQPQHF	TRBJ1-5	TRBV19
CATSNGSLNEQFF	TRBJ2-1	TRBV24-1
CASNSGRGETQYF	TRBJ2-5	TRBV5-1
CASSNIALNTEAFF	TRBJ1-1	TRBV19
CSVLAAASTDTQYF	TRBJ2-3	TRBV29-1
CASSPGMGIRAGGYTF	TRBJ1-2	TRBV7-6
CASSLVQGISNTDTQYF	TRBJ2-3	TRBV5-1
CASSEQGANPGEQYF	TRBJ2-7	TRBV6-1
CASSQTQYNEQFF	TRBJ2-1	TRBV14
CASSGTSGISGANVLTF	TRBJ2-6	TRBV27
CSARLLGGQETQYF	TRBJ2-5	TRBV20-1
CASSSRIGSPLHF	TRBJ1-6	TRBV7-2
CASSPDGQLYGYTF	TRBJ1-2	TRBV5-1
CASSPGLAGGRLADTQYF	TRBJ2-3	TRBV3-1
CASSLDRDTYNEQFF	TRBJ2-1	TRBV7-2
CASTSSGRNVYGYTF	TRBJ1-2	TRBV7-2
CASMMIREQYF	TRBJ2-7	TRBV7-4
CASSLAGSEQYF	TRBJ2-7	TRBV5-6
CASSLGRGYYGYTF	TRBJ1-2	TRBV7-6